Listed here are 28 T cell receptor beta chains from one sample, sequenced in a study of T cell repertoires in cytomegalovirus infection. TCRdb passed the reads through MiXCR, listing each CDR3 protein once. The sample yields around 300,000 distinct CDR3 sequences, about 25% seen once. Sequenced input: PBMCs. These receptors were taken from a human donor in good health (CMV status not recorded). Some clones in this sample may be carry-over from other donors' samples.

This clonotype turned up a few times. The V gene is TRBV20-1, the J gene TRBJ1-1; D is unclear. Germline CDR1 DFQATT, CDR2 SNEGSKA (reference sequence). Trimming pared 3 bases from V and 0 bases from J, leaving 8 bases between. The CDR3 length is 13 residues. CDR3 loop: CSARSSMNTEAFF. CDR3 DNA sequence: TGCAGTGCTAGGTCCAGCATGAACACTGAAGCTTTCTTT.

This chain uses TRBV7-4 with TRBJ2-1; D might be TRBD1 (6 bases). Trimming shortened V by 1 base and J by 8 bases, and 12 bases separated the two germline ends. Per the germline V gene, CDR1 is SGHVT and CDR2 is SQSDAQ. The CDR3 loop spans 14 amino acids. CDR3 coding DNA: TGTGCCAGCAGCTTAGTATATGGGGGCGATGAGCAGTTCTTC. It yields the protein CASSLVYGGDEQFF.

This clonotype was seen more than once but under ten times. The rearrangement joins TRBV19 to TRBJ2-7; no clear D. Trimming left V 6 bases short and J 0 bases short, with 12 bases between. The CDR3 spans 14 residues. CDR1 LNHDA and CDR2 SQIVND come from the germline V gene (reference sequence). In nucleotides, the CDR3 is TGTGCCAGTAGGAAGTTACCCAGCTCCTACGAGCAGTACTTC. The encoded protein is CASRKLPSSYEQYF.

The CDR3 here is CASSPSGTGGADYGYTF. The CDR3 DNA is TGTGCCAGCTCACCATCCGGGACAGGGGGCGCTGACTATGGCTACACCTTC. The chain joins TRBV18 to TRBJ1-2; 12 positions match TRBD1. J was trimmed by 3 bases and V by 2 bases; bases with no gene match: 7. CDR1 KGHSH and CDR2 LQKENI come from the germline V gene. This CDR3 spans 17 amino acids.

The chain recombines TRBV7-9 with TRBJ1-1, with D maybe TRBD1 (5 bases). The V gene's germline CDR1 is SEHNR and CDR2 FQNEAQ (reference sequence). Trimming stripped 6 bases from V and 4 bases from J, with 15 bases between. The CDR3 has 14 residues. The CDR3 reads CASSSAGPGTEAFF. CDR3 nucleotide sequence: TGTGCCAGCAGTTCCGCAGGGCCCGGCACTGAAGCTTTCTTT. The entire variable domain, with the rest obtained from reference TRBV7-9 and TRBJ1-1, is as follows: DTGVSQNPRHKITKRGQNVTFRCDPISEHNRLYWYRQTLGQGPEFLTYFQNEAQLEKSRLLSDRFSAERPKGSFSTLEIQRTEQGDSAMYLCASSSAGPGTEAFFGQGTRLTVV.

This clonotype has a count of ten or more. The chain has TRBV7-6 and TRBJ2-5; a weak D match, TRBD1 (6 bases). Germline CDR1 and CDR2: SGHVS and FNYEAQ. Trimming took 5 bases from V and 5 from J, leaving 12 bases between them. CDR3 size: 13 residues. CDR3 loop: CASSLQGWETQYF. In DNA, the CDR3 is TGTGCCAGCAGCCTACAGGGATGGGAGACCCAGTACTTC.

This clonotype was seen a handful of times. This chain joins TRBV28 and TRBJ1-4, with D tentatively TRBD1 (6 bases). Germline assignment: CDR1 MDHEN and CDR2 SYDVKM. This CDR3 is built from 19 residues. V was clipped by 3 bases and J by 3 bases, with 23 bases between them. For the CDR3, the DNA is TGTGCCAGCAGTTTTTTTTTCCCGCGGGGGGGCAGGGCTAATGAAAAACTGTTTTTT. This encodes CASSFFFPRGGRANEKLFF.

This clonotype was seen a single time. This chain joins TRBV6-2 or TRBV6-3 and TRBJ2-7; 13 nucleotides match TRBD2. This CDR3 has 15 amino acids. Losses at the gene ends were 5 bases for V and 4 bases for J; bases not matched to a gene: 5. The V gene's germline CDR1 is MNHEY and CDR2 SVGEGT. The DNA of the CDR3 is TGTGCCAGCAGTACGACTAGCGGGAGGCGTTACGAGCAGTACTTC. This gives the protein CASSTTSGRRYEQYF.

The CDR3 loop is CATSRDRPQWDRETQYF. CDR3 nucleotides: TGTGCCACCAGCAGAGATCGGCCACAATGGGATCGGGAGACCCAGTACTTC. V usage is TRBV15 and J usage is TRBJ2-5; D is ambiguous. CDR1 and CDR2 from the germline V gene are LNHNV and YYDKDF (reference sequence). The CDR3 contains 17 residues. V lost 0 bases and J lost 5, with 19 bases in between.

This chain connects TRBV29-1 to TRBJ2-5; 11 bases match TRBD2. The V segment lost 7 bases and the J segment 2 bases; nucleotides outside the gene matches: 6. Germline V gene lookup returns CDR1 SQVTM and CDR2 ANQGSEA. The CDR3 loop spans 14 amino acids. CDR3 sequence (DNA): TGCAGCGCTAGCGGGAGGCGACGGCAAGAGACCCAGTACTTC. Its translation is CSASGRRRQETQYF.

This clonotype was detected only a few times. The genes are TRBV6-6 and TRBJ2-2; 11 bases fit TRBD2. The germline gives CDR1 MNHNY, CDR2 SVGAGI (reference sequence). The CDR3 extends over 17 amino acids. V lost 4 bases, J lost 1 base, and 5 bases stayed unmatched. In nucleotides, the CDR3 is TGTGCCAGCAGTTTACTAGCGGGGGCAGAGAACACCGGGGAGCTGTTTTTT. This gives the protein CASSLLAGAENTGELFF.

The gene calls are TRBV20-1 and TRBJ2-1; TRBD1 aligns across 8 bases. The germline CDR1 and CDR2 sequences are DFQATT and SNEGSKA (reference sequence). J lost 12 bases, V lost 3 bases, and 1 base had no gene match. This CDR3 contains 10 residues. CDR3 amino acids: CSASGQGQFF. CDR3 in DNA: TGCAGTGCTAGCGGACAGGGGCAGTTCTTC.

This clonotype has only a few counts. The V call is TRBV7-3, the J call TRBJ2-1; the match to TRBD2 covers 8 bases. The germline V gene has CDR1 SGHTA and CDR2 FQGTGA. Trimming took 5 bases from V and 5 from J; bases not matched to a gene: 8. This CDR3 has 15 residues. CDR3 sequence reads: CASSRRLAQHNEQFF. CDR3 in DNA: TGTGCCAGCAGCCGACGACTAGCGCAACACAATGAGCAGTTCTTC. The complete variable domain, with remaining parts taken from reference TRBV7-3 and TRBJ2-1, reads GAGVSQTPSNKVTEKGKYVELRCDPISGHTALYWYRQSLGQGPEFLIYFQGTGAADDSGLPNDRFFAVRPEGSVSTLKIQRTERGDSAVYLCASSRRLAQHNEQFFGPGTRLTVL.

A few counts support this clonotype. The V call is TRBV10-2, the J call TRBJ1-1, with D maybe TRBD1 (5 bases). The CDR3 contains 14 residues. Trimming shortened V by 6 bases and J by 1 base, and 12 bases separated the two germline ends. Germline lookup yields CDR1 WSHSY and CDR2 SAAADI. The CDR3 nucleotides read TGCGCCAGCAGGTATGGGGGGGGGAACACTGAAGCTTTCTTT. Protein sequence: CASRYGGGNTEAFF.

V is TRBV6-2 or TRBV6-3 and J is TRBJ2-1; TRBD2 matches at 12 bases. This CDR3 contains 15 residues. Looked up from germline, CDR1 is MNHEY and CDR2 is SVGEGT. V lost 6 bases to trimming and J lost 9 bases; unmatched junction nucleotides: 9. The CDR3 sequence: CASSQGLAGYVEQFF. The CDR3, as DNA: TGTGCCAGCAGCCAAGGACTAGCGGGATATGTTGAGCAGTTCTTC.

The CDR3 sequence is CASSLAQGDAEYF. CDR3 nucleotide sequence: TGTGCCAGCAGCTTAGCGCAGGGGGACGCAGAGTACTTC. This chain connects TRBV7-2 to TRBJ2-7; TRBD1 matches 7 bases. This CDR3 spans 13 amino acids. Trimming at V came to 0 bases and at J to 11 bases, leaving 7 bases not matched to a gene. Per the germline V gene, CDR1 is SGHTA and CDR2 is FQGNSA.

The chain carries TRBV28 and TRBJ1-1, with 8 bases fitting TRBD1. The germline CDR1 and CDR2 sequences are MDHEN and SYDVKM. This CDR3 has 14 residues. Losses at the gene ends were 6 bases for V and 5 bases for J; bases not matched to a gene: 8. The CDR3 DNA is TGTGCCAGCAGCCTCGGACAGGGATGGACTGAAGCTTTCTTT. Translating it yields CASSLGQGWTEAFF.

The V and J genes are TRBV28 and TRBJ1-5, with D possibly TRBD1 on 5 matching bases. The V end was cut by 5 bases, the J end by 0 bases, with 14 bases between. CDR1 and CDR2 (germline): MDHEN, SYDVKM. The CDR3 is 16 residues long. The CDR3 sequence is CASSPLGRYSNQPQHF. CDR3 nucleotides: TGTGCCAGCAGTCCCCTGGGGCGATATAGCAATCAGCCCCAGCATTTT. Full variable domain (rest looked up from reference TRBV28 and TRBJ1-5): DVKVTQSSRYLVKRTGEKVFLECVQDMDHENMFWYRQDPGLGLRLIYFSYDVKMKEKGDIPEGYSVSREKKERFSLILESASTNQTSMYLCASSPLGRYSNQPQHFGDGTRLSIL.

This clonotype was counted many times. V is TRBV7-2 and J is TRBJ2-3, with 7 bases that match TRBD2. CDR1 is SGHTA, CDR2 FQGNSA, per germline. The junction had 12 bases not matched to a gene; V was cut back by 6 bases and J by 6 bases. This CDR3 has 15 residues. This chain's CDR3 is CASRYFRGVGDTQYF. In nucleotides, the CDR3 is TGTGCCAGCAGATACTTCCGGGGGGTTGGGGATACGCAGTATTTT.

This clonotype was counted only a few times. This chain joins TRBV28 and TRBJ1-6; D is ambiguous. The CDR3 runs 12 residues. Trimming stripped 4 bases from V and 10 bases from J, with 8 bases between. Germline CDR1 reads MDHEN; CDR2 reads SYDVKM. CDR3 region: CASSSRESPLHF. DNA of the CDR3: TGTGCCAGCAGTTCTCGAGAGTCACCCCTCCACTTT. Complete variable domain (other parts from reference TRBV28 and TRBJ1-6): DVKVTQSSRYLVKRTGEKVFLECVQDMDHENMFWYRQDPGLGLRLIYFSYDVKMKEKGDIPEGYSVSREKKERFSLILESASTNQTSMYLCASSSRESPLHFGNGTRLTVT.

This rearrangement joins TRBV2 to TRBJ2-3, with D possibly called TRBD1 or TRBD2 (5 bases each). The germline CDR1 and CDR2 sequences are SNHLY and FYNNEI. The CDR3 is 15 residues long. V was trimmed by 4 bases and J by 0 bases, leaving 11 bases between them. Here the CDR3 reads CASSVVGPSTDTQYF. The CDR3 nucleotides read TGTGCCAGCAGTGTCGTGGGACCCAGCACAGATACGCAGTATTTT.

This clonotype has at least ten counts. J is TRBJ2-7 and V is TRBV11-2; 12 positions agree with TRBD1. The V gene end was trimmed by 1 base and the J gene end by 3 bases; junction bases not matched to a gene: 13. CDR1 SGHAT and CDR2 FQNNGV come from the germline V gene. There are 19 residues in the CDR3. The chain's CDR3 is CASSLVGGTGGVRGYEQYF. DNA of the CDR3: TGTGCCAGCAGCTTAGTAGGCGGGACAGGGGGCGTAAGGGGCTACGAGCAGTACTTC.

This clonotype was picked up a small number of times. CDR3 loop: CASSSRPRNTEAFF. CDR3 in DNA: TGTGCCAGCAGTTCCCGACCGAGGAACACTGAAGCTTTCTTT. The chain links TRBV28 to TRBJ1-1; no clear D. This CDR3 region has 14 residues. V shed 4 bases and J shed 1 base, with 10 bases lying between them. Germline V gene lookup returns CDR1 MDHEN and CDR2 SYDVKM.

This clonotype showed up just a few times. The chain recombines TRBV28 with TRBJ1-2; 8 bases are shared with TRBD1. The CDR3 has 15 amino acids. The ends lost 5 bases at V and 7 bases at J; junction bases unmatched: 12. The germline gives CDR1 MDHEN, CDR2 SYDVKM. The DNA of the CDR3 is TGTGCCAGCAGTACTCCGGGACAGGCCCTCGGTGGCTACACCTTC. As protein: CASSTPGQALGGYTF.

The table lists this clonotype with many counts. CDR3 in DNA: TGTGCCAGCAGGCCCCAGAGGGGGGGGCTAATCGATGAGCAGTTCTTC. This sequence encodes CASRPQRGGLIDEQFF. J is TRBJ2-1 and V is TRBV27, with D perhaps TRBD2 (7 bases). The CDR3 has 16 amino acids. The germline CDR1 and CDR2 sequences are MNHEY and SMNVEV (reference sequence). V shed 6 bases and J shed 8 bases, with 23 bases lying between them.

This clonotype showed up just a few times. The gene calls are TRBV25-1 and TRBJ1-4; possibly TRBD1 for D (5 bases). V was cut by 1 base and J by 7 bases, with 13 bases left in between. The CDR3 runs to 15 residues. In germline, CDR1 is MGHDK, CDR2 SYGVNS. CDR3 residues: CASSELGSGAEKLFF. CDR3 nucleotides: TGTGCCAGCAGTGAATTAGGGAGTGGGGCTGAAAAACTGTTTTTT.

The V and J genes are TRBV6-6 and TRBJ2-3, with 11 nucleotides matching TRBD2. The CDR3 is 16 amino acids. Per the germline V gene, CDR1 is MNHNY and CDR2 is SVGAGI (reference sequence). Unmatched junction bases numbered 9, after V lost 6 bases and J lost 4 bases. The DNA of the CDR3 is TGTGCCAGCAGACGAACTAGCGGGGGTCATCCAGATACGCAGTATTTT. Residues: CASRRTSGGHPDTQYF.

The chain links TRBV5-1 to TRBJ2-3; D perhaps matches TRBD1 (5 bases). V was cut by 3 bases and J by 3 bases, with 11 bases left in between. The CDR3 is made up of 14 amino acids. CDR1 and CDR2 from the germline V gene are SGHRS and YFSETQ. The CDR3 sequence: CASSSTAGTDTQYF. DNA for the CDR3: TGCGCCAGCAGCTCTACGGCAGGGACAGATACGCAGTATTTT.